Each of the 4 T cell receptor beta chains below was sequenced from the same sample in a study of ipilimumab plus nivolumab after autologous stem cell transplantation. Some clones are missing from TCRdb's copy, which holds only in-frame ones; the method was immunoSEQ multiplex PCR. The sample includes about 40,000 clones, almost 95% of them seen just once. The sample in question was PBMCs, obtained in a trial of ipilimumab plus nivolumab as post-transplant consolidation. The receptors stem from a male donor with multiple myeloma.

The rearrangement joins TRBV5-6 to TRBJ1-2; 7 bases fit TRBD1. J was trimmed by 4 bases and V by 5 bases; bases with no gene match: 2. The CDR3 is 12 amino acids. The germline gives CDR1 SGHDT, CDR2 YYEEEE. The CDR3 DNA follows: TGTGCCAGCAGGACAGGGTTCTATGGCTACACCTTC. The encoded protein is CASRTGFYGYTF.

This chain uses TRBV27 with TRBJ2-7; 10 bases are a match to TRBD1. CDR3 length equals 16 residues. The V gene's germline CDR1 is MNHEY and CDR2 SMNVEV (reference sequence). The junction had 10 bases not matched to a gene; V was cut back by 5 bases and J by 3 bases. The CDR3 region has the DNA TGTGCCAGCAGTCTTTCGAGGGGACAGGGGTTCTACGAGCAGTACTTC. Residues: CASSLSRGQGFYEQYF.

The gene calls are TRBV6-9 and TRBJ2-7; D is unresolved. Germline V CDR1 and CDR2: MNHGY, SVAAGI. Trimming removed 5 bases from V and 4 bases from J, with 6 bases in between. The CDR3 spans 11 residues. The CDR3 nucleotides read TGTGCCAGCAGTCGGAATTACGAGCAGTACTTC. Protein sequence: CASSRNYEQYF.

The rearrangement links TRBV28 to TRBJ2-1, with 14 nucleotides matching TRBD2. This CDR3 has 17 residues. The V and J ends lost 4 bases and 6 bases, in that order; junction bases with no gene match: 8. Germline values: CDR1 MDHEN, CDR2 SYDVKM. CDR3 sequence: CASSSGLAGVWGNEQFF. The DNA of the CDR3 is TGTGCCAGCAGTTCGGGACTAGCGGGAGTATGGGGCAATGAGCAGTTCTTC.